One T cell receptor beta chain is described in this entry. The specificity of this receptor is unknown. No quality values exist for individual bases; no much larger clone is one base distant. The immunoSEQ Assay, a bias-controlled multiplex PCR, was used to amplify TCRbeta CDR3 regions from genomic DNA. The published analysis was carried out like this. Nucleated cell counts per sample were estimated from amplification of reference gene primers within the assay. To quantify the absolute abundance of each unique TCRbeta CDR3 rearrangement, sequence reads were collapsed and filtered. For each sample, productive Simpson clonality was calculated by taking the square root of Simpson's diversity index across productive rearrangements. In TCRdb, the immuneACCESS table is reduced to in-frame sequences with V and J assigned. These tables do not hold every clone; where another copy was compared, an unresolved V gene accounts for under half, and the others remain unexplained. The V and J calls and clone size were taken over from that table, and D and trimming were inferred from the DNA. Within this sample are approximately 450,000 clones, with about 89% of them counted one time only. Of the sample, over 4% falls within the top ten clones.

This specimen belongs to a study of blood T cell repertoires in COVID-19 (dated by TCRdb to the early 2020s). Looking at the study overall: The collaborator samples originated in the United States, Italy and Spain and spanned the acute and convalescent phases of COVID-19. A freely available public database, intended as a resource for researchers studying the immune response to SARS-CoV-2, is where the repertoires were released. Where available, HLA class I and class II types were taken from metadata supplied by the sample provider and were not determined by assay-based typing. The samples were drawn from the first 160 participants of the ongoing ImmuneRACE study and from more than 1,000 subjects provided by 6 global collaborators. A de-identified subject ID, COVID-19 status, age in years and sex were almost always included in the sample metadata. Subjects who had been exposed to COVID-19, were actively infected with it, or had recovered from it provided the deeply sampled blood TCRbeta repertoires that made up the dataset. The material from the prospective study consisted of cDNA or gDNA derived from T cells, B-cell-depleted T cells, or PBMCs.

The research as a whole found: The amount of clinical and demographic metadata varied by source and participant and was provided uncurated.

Whole blood was collected in K2EDTA tubes by collaborating institutions according to the institutions' own protocols. For TCRbeta analysis, collaborators shipped samples in one of three forms: frozen whole blood, isolated PBMCs, or DNA extracted from either of those sample types. The CDR3 has 15 amino acids, counting the end cysteine and phenylalanine. The only DNA kept is the CDR3, 45 bases in frame from the first base. Reading the germline V gene gives CDR1 MDHEN and CDR2 SYDVKM. Trimming takes 4 bases from V and 0 bases from J, and the germline ends sit 13 bases apart. The specimen sequenced was peripheral blood. The V gene is TRBV28 and the J gene is TRBJ2-7; the best D guess is TRBD1, with 6 bases matching. The sequence came from a young woman with acute or convalescent COVID-19. DNA sequence: TGTGCCAGCAGTTCGACAGGTTCTAGCTCCTACGAGCAGTACTTC. Protein translation: CASSSTGSSSYEQYF.